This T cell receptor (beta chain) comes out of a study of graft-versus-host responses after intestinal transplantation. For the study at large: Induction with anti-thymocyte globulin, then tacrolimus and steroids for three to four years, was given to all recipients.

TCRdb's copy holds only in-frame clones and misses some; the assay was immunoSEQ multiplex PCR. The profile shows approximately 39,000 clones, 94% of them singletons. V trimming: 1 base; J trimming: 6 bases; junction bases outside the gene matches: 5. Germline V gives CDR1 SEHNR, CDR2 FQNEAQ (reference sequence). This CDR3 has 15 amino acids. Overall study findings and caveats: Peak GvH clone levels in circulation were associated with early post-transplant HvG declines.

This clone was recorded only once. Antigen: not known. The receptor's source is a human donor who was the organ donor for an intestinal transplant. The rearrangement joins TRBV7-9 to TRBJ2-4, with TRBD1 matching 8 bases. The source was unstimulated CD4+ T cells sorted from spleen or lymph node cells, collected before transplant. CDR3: CASSLDRQGANIQYF. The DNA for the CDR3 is TGTGCCAGCAGCTTAGACCGGCAGGGGGCAAACATTCAGTACTTC.